The T cell receptor beta chain under discussion was sequenced for a study of T cells after posttransplantation cyclophosphamide. Study-level results: Recipient CMV seropositivity and CMV reactivation strongly tracked TRB clonality. Donor-recipient repertoire similarity was low at 1-2 months, rising over year one. Tissue-infiltrating T cells from skin or gut overlapped little with blood T cells.

This clone was counted ten times or more. Its antigen is currently unknown. Treatment was busulfan-fludarabine conditioning, a marrow graft, and cyclophosphamide on days +3 and +4. TCRdb keeps only in-frame clones here, not all; method: immunoSEQ multiplex PCR. Altogether some 7,900 clones were found in the sample, and no singletons occur. This CDR3 comprises 14 residues. V lost 6 bases to trimming and J lost 1 base, with 13 bases between them. CDR1 is SGHNT, CDR2 YENEEA, per germline. The rearrangement joins TRBV11-3 to TRBJ2-7; D might be TRBD2 (6 bases). The clonotype was recovered from a male patient in his thirties who received an allogeneic stem cell transplant from an unrelated donor, was CMV-positive, and had acute and chronic GVHD. The graft donor may account for some of the T cells. The sample here was PBMCs, taken after an allogeneic stem cell transplant with post-transplant cyclophosphamide. CDR3 sequence: CASSLGSGSYEQYF. The DNA for the CDR3 is TGTGCCAGCAGTCTCGGAAGCGGGTCCTACGAGCAGTACTTC.